The source of this TCR beta chain is a study of blood T cell repertoires in COVID-19. Profiled with immunoSEQ multiplex PCR; TCRdb holds only in-frame clones, not every one. This sample has 55,000 to 70,000 clones, with 90% to 95% found just once. In its sample, this clone was seen a few times. This CDR3 spans 14 amino acids. Per germline, CDR1 MGHRA and CDR2 YSYEKL. The V gene end was trimmed by 2 bases and the J gene end by 9 bases; junction bases not matched to a gene: 5. Sequenced: peripheral blood. The J gene is TRBJ2-1, the V gene TRBV4-1; 9 bases fit TRBD1. This sequence originates from a middle-aged man with COVID-19, enrolled during active disease. The CDR3 region has the DNA TGCGCCAGCAGCCAATTAGGGACAGGGTTTGAGCAGTTCTTC. Translation gives CASSQLGTGFEQFF.